This entry lists 13 T cell receptor beta chains sequenced from one sample in a study of blood T cell repertoires in COVID-19. The method was immunoSEQ multiplex PCR; TCRdb's version includes in-frame clones alone and lacks a portion of them. The table includes around 50,000 clones, around 90% detected once. The specimen was peripheral blood. The receptors derive from a human donor in a cohort sampled during active COVID-19.

The CDR3 protein is CASSLVLGRRETQYF. The DNA of the CDR3 is TGTGCCAGCAGCTTAGTACTGGGGAGGAGGGAGACCCAGTACTTC. V usage is TRBV7-2 and J usage is TRBJ2-5; maybe TRBD2 (6 bases). V was pared by 1 base and J by 5 bases, with 14 bases between. Germline V gene sequence: CDR1 SGHTA, CDR2 FQGNSA. The CDR3 has 15 amino acids.

The chain joins TRBV25-1 to TRBJ2-7, with TRBD1 identical over 7 bases. CDR3 size: 14 residues. The junction had 4 bases not matched to a gene; V was cut back by 3 bases and J by 2 bases. Per the germline V gene, CDR1 is MGHDK and CDR2 is SYGVNS. The CDR3 region is CASSEYDRAYEQYF. Written as DNA, the CDR3 is TGTGCCAGCAGTGAGTATGACAGGGCCTACGAGCAGTACTTC.

The chain carries TRBV3-1 (or the pseudogene TRBV3-2) and TRBJ1-6; D call uncertain. Germline CDR1 reads LGHDT; CDR2 reads YNNKEL (reference sequence). The CDR3 is 13 residues long. Trimming took off 0 bases at V and 7 bases at J, with 4 bases between the two ends. CDR3 nucleotide sequence: TGTGCCAGCAGCCAAGATACAAATTCACCCCTCCACTTT. The encoded protein is CASSQDTNSPLHF.

The chain combines TRBV10-3 with TRBJ2-7; TRBD1 matches 9 bases. Germline V lookup: CDR1 ENHRY, CDR2 SYGVKD. CDR3 size: 15 residues. Trimming at V came to 10 bases and at J to 1 base, leaving 11 bases not matched to a gene. The CDR3 bases are TGTGCCACCTACGACCGGGACAGGGAATCCTACGAGCAGTACTTC. Encoded protein: CATYDRDRESYEQYF.

V gene TRBV6-2 or TRBV6-3 combines with J gene TRBJ2-7; D call uncertain. This CDR3 contains 16 residues. The germline V gene encodes CDR1 MNHEY and CDR2 SVGEGT. V was trimmed by 0 bases and J by 2 bases, leaving 14 bases between them. CDR3 nucleotides: TGTGCCAGCAGTTACTCGATGGGCTCCCCTACCTACGAGCAGTACTTC. Protein sequence: CASSYSMGSPTYEQYF.

The rearrangement links TRBV15 to TRBJ2-5, with D possibly TRBD1 on 5 matching bases. Germline values: CDR1 LNHNV, CDR2 YYDKDF (reference sequence). Trimming removed 1 base at V and 3 bases at J, with 6 bases between. CDR3 length equals 13 residues. DNA of the CDR3: TGTGCCACCAGCAGAGGGGGCAAAGAGACCCAGTACTTC. Translated: CATSRGGKETQYF. The whole variable domain, filled in from reference TRBV15 and TRBJ2-5, reads DAMVIQNPRYQVTQFGKPVTLSCSQTLNHNVMYWYQQKSSQAPKLLFHYYDKDFNNEADTPDNFQSRRPNTSFCFLDIRSPGLGDTAMYLCATSRGGKETQYFGPGTRLLVL.

V and J are TRBV6-6 and TRBJ1-4, with no clear D. V shed 2 bases and J shed 1 base, with 8 bases lying between them. Germline CDR1 is MNHNY and CDR2 is SVGAGI (reference sequence). The length of the CDR3 is 15 residues. The CDR3 here is CASSYISGTNEKLFF. For the CDR3, the DNA is TGTGCCAGCAGTTACATTTCCGGAACTAATGAAAAACTGTTTTTT.

This chain links TRBV12-3 or TRBV12-4 with TRBJ1-3, with D hard to call. Between the trimmed V and J ends, which lost 1 base and 4 bases, there was a span of 5 bases. This CDR3 is 13 amino acids long. The CDR3 region has the DNA TGTGCCAGCAGTTTAGTATCCGGAAACACCATATATTTT. Its protein product is CASSLVSGNTIYF.

The chain joins TRBV28 to TRBJ1-1, with 7 bases lining up with TRBD1. Germline-derived CDR1 and CDR2 are MDHEN and SYDVKM. J lost 7 bases, V lost 6 bases, and 8 bases had no gene match. This CDR3 contains 13 residues. The CDR3 DNA follows: TGTGCCAGCAGGGGTACAGGGGCAAGTGAAGCTTTCTTT. This translates into CASRGTGASEAFF.

The rearrangement joins TRBV5-4 to TRBJ1-2; TRBD1 is a possible D gene (6 bases). The ends were cut back, 2 bases at V and 1 base at J, with 6 bases in the middle. The CDR3 is made up of 13 amino acids. Per the germline V gene, CDR1 is SGHNT and CDR2 is YYREEE (reference sequence). This CDR3 is CASSLGGNYGYTF. DNA for the CDR3: TGTGCCAGCAGCTTAGGGGGTAACTATGGCTACACCTTC.

The CDR3 is CARAGTGISGANVLTF. The CDR3 bases are TGTGCCAGAGCCGGGACAGGGATTTCTGGGGCCAACGTCCTGACTTTC. The gene calls are TRBV2 and TRBJ2-6, with 9 bases lining up with TRBD1. The CDR3 contains 16 residues. Trimming removed 9 bases from V and 1 base from J; junction bases left unmatched: 7. CDR1 is SNHLY, CDR2 FYNNEI, per germline.

The chain employs TRBV11-3 and TRBJ2-5, with D perhaps TRBD1 (6 bases). Trimming removed 5 bases at V and 3 bases at J, with 13 bases between. This CDR3 is built from 14 residues. CDR1 SGHNT and CDR2 YENEEA come from the germline V gene. CDR3 nucleotide sequence: TGTGCCAGCAGCCTCACCCGGGACAAAGAGACCCAGTACTTC. Translated, it gives CASSLTRDKETQYF.

In the case of this clone: The same CDR3 arises from other DNA sequences in this sample as well. This chain joins TRBV10-1 and TRBJ2-2; 7 positions match TRBD1. The CDR3 consists of 14 residues. With V trimmed by 2 bases and J by 5 bases, 2 bases remained unmatched. Germline V lookup: CDR1 WNHNN, CDR2 SYGVQD (reference sequence). The CDR3 spells CASSEDRATGELFF. CDR3 bases: TGCGCCAGCAGTGAGGACAGGGCTACCGGGGAGCTGTTTTTT.